The 22 T cell receptor beta chains below all came from one sample that was sequenced in a study of CD8 T cells in Susac syndrome. Reverse transcription used 0.5 to 1 ug RNA and random hexamers. MiXCR, applied by TCRdb to the immunoSEQ multiplex PCR reads, yields one record per CDR3 protein. The top ten clones hold approximately 0.082% of a sample with a few hundred thousand distinct CDR3 sequences, over 90% of them seen once. The sequencing input was CD4+ T cells from PBMCs. These receptors all come from a human donor with multiple sclerosis.

This chain joins TRBV14 and TRBJ1-6, with 8 bases identical to TRBD1. V lost 1 base to trimming and J lost 10 bases; unmatched junction nucleotides: 9. Germline V gene sequence: CDR1 SGHDN, CDR2 FVKESK. CDR3 size: 16 residues. The CDR3 sequence is CASSQGVGTGRSPLHF. In nucleotides, the CDR3 is TGTGCCAGCAGCCAAGGGGTCGGGACAGGACGGTCACCCCTCCACTTT.

J is TRBJ1-5 and V is TRBV5-6; D remains ambiguous. The CDR3 has 12 amino acids. Trimming pared 2 bases from V and 5 bases from J, leaving 5 bases between. The V gene's germline CDR1 is SGHDT and CDR2 YYEEEE. The CDR3 region is CASSFWDQPQHF. CDR3 sequence (DNA): TGTGCCAGCAGCTTTTGGGATCAGCCCCAGCATTTT.

The chain links TRBV12-3 or TRBV12-4 to TRBJ2-7; D remains ambiguous. V lost 5 bases, J lost 3 bases, and 11 bases lay in between. The CDR3 length is 13 residues. CDR3 sequence reads: CASSHSHSYEQYF. The CDR3 DNA reads as TGTGCCAGCAGTCACTCCCACAGCTACGAGCAGTACTTC.

The count of this clonotype is one. This sequence joins TRBV30 and TRBJ2-1; 10 positions match TRBD2. The trim removed 8 bases at V and 5 bases at J, leaving 6 bases unmatched. This CDR3 is built from 13 residues. Germline assignment: CDR1 GTSNPN and CDR2 SVGIG (reference sequence). The CDR3 sequence is CAASSGGNNEQFF. The CDR3 region has the DNA TGTGCCGCGTCTAGCGGGGGTAACAATGAGCAGTTCTTC. The full variable domain, rest sourced from reference TRBV30 and TRBJ2-1, is SQTIHQWPATLVQPVGSPLSLECTVEGTSNPNLYWYRQAAGRGLQLLFYSVGIGQISSEVPQNLSASRPQDRQFILSSKKLLLSDSGFYLCAASSGGNNEQFFGPGTRLTVL.

The gene calls are TRBV29-1 and TRBJ1-2; TRBD1 matches 9 bases. V shed 6 bases and J 8 bases; nucleotides not matched to a gene: 7. CDR3 size: 12 residues. The V gene's germline CDR1 is SQVTM and CDR2 ANQGSEA. This CDR3 reads CSVQGALKGYTF. CDR3 DNA sequence: TGCAGCGTACAGGGGGCGCTGAAAGGCTACACCTTC.

The chain combines TRBV20-1 with TRBJ1-5, with a tentative D call TRBD1 (6 bases). Per the germline V gene, CDR1 is DFQATT and CDR2 is SNEGSKA (reference sequence). The V end lost 6 bases, the J end lost 6 bases, and 15 bases lay between the germline ends. The CDR3 has 13 amino acids. CDR3 coding DNA: TGCAGTGCGAATAACGGGGGCGTTCAGCCCCAGCATTTT. Protein: CSANNGGVQPQHF.

The J gene is TRBJ2-7, the V gene TRBV2; no reliable D call. V was pared by 6 bases and J by 4 bases, with 10 bases between. Germline V lookup: CDR1 SNHLY, CDR2 FYNNEI. This CDR3 is built from 12 residues. For the CDR3, the DNA is TGTGCCAGCAGCTTTACAACTTACGAGCAGTACGTC. This translates into CASSFTTYEQYV.

The CDR3, as DNA: TGTGCCTGGAGGGGCAGCTGGAACACTGAAGCTTTCTTT. Translated: CAWRGSWNTEAFF. This chain joins TRBV30 and TRBJ1-1; no definite D call. The CDR3 is made up of 13 amino acids. Trimming shortened V by 3 bases and J by 1 base, and 9 bases separated the two germline ends. The V gene's germline CDR1 is GTSNPN and CDR2 SVGIG (reference sequence). Together with reference TRBV30 and TRBJ1-1, the CDR3 gives the full variable domain: SQTIHQWPATLVQPVGSPLSLECTVEGTSNPNLYWYRQAAGRGLQLLFYSVGIGQISSEVPQNLSASRPQDRQFILSSKKLLLSDSGFYLCAWRGSWNTEAFFGQGTRLTVV.

The chain joins TRBV12-3 or TRBV12-4 to TRBJ1-1; D is undetermined. The CDR3 runs to 11 residues. The V end lost 5 bases, the J end lost 5 bases, and 6 bases lay between the germline ends. DNA for the CDR3: TGTGCCAGCAGTCCCGCGACTGAAGCTTTCTTT. It specifies CASSPATEAFF.

This chain connects TRBV29-1 to TRBJ1-1; D gene unclear. CDR1 is SQVTM, CDR2 ANQGSEA, per germline. V was trimmed by 7 bases and J by 1 base, leaving 10 bases between them. The CDR3 is 12 residues long. This CDR3 is CSGLDGNTEAFF. The CDR3 DNA reads as TGCAGCGGCCTGGACGGGAACACTGAAGCTTTCTTT.

The J gene is TRBJ2-6, the V gene TRBV5-8; D ambiguous. This CDR3 region has 16 residues. Germline CDR1 SGHTS, CDR2 YDEGEE. V was cut by 4 bases and J by 4 bases, with 15 bases left in between. The CDR3 bases are TGTGCCAGCAGCAACGCCCCGAGGACGGGGGCCAACGTCCTGACTTTC. Protein sequence: CASSNAPRTGANVLTF.

The chain is built from TRBV6-2 or TRBV6-3 and TRBJ2-5; tentatively, D is TRBD2 (6 bases). CDR1 and CDR2 (germline): MNHEY, SVGEGT. The CDR3 runs to 16 residues. Trimming took off 6 bases at V and 7 bases at J, with 24 bases between the two ends. The CDR3 nucleotides are TGTGCCAGCAGCTACACCCACATAAAGGTCGGGGGGACCCAGTACTTC. It translates to CASSYTHIKVGGTQYF.

The rearrangement joins TRBV3-1 to TRBJ1-6, with 9 bases matching TRBD1. The V and J ends lost 3 bases and 7 bases, in that order; junction bases with no gene match: 1. Germline assignment: CDR1 LGHDT and CDR2 YNNKEL (reference sequence). The CDR3 loop spans 14 amino acids. The CDR3, as DNA: TGTGCCAGCAGCCATGGGACAGGGAATTCACCCCTCCACTTT. This encodes CASSHGTGNSPLHF.

The CDR3 reads CSVRLSNYGYTF. The CDR3 region has the DNA TGCAGCGTTAGGTTGTCCAACTATGGCTACACCTTC. The chain joins TRBV29-1 to TRBJ1-2; D is uncertain. The V gene lost 5 bases and the J gene lost 2 bases, with 9 bases spanning the gap. The CDR3 is 12 residues long. Germline assignment: CDR1 SQVTM and CDR2 ANQGSEA.

The chain combines TRBV30 with TRBJ1-3; TRBD1 is a possible D gene (5 bases). Trimming cost V 5 bases and J 8 bases, with 16 bases left between them. This CDR3 contains 13 residues. CDR1 is GTSNPN and CDR2 is SVGIG in the germline V gene (reference sequence). The DNA of the CDR3 is TGTGCCTGGTCGTGGGGACCTCGAGACACCATATATTTT. It codes for CAWSWGPRDTIYF.

This chain links TRBV9 with TRBJ1-1, with TRBD1 matching over 8 bases. The V gene's germline CDR1 is SGDLS and CDR2 YYNGEE. The CDR3 runs 15 residues. J was trimmed by 3 bases and V by 4 bases; bases with no gene match: 8. CDR3 sequence: CASSLRTGRDTEAFF. CDR3 DNA: TGTGCCAGCAGCCTTAGGACAGGGCGGGACACTGAAGCTTTCTTT. Filled out from reference TRBV9 and TRBJ1-1, the complete variable domain reads DSGVTQTPKHLITATGQRVTLRCSPRSGDLSVYWYQQSLDQGLQFLIQYYNGEERAKGNILERFSAQQFPDLHSELNLSSLELGDSALYFCASSLRTGRDTEAFFGQGTRLTVV.

CDR3 nucleotides: TGCAGTGCGGACGCGGGGGGTGGCACAGATACGCAGTATTTT. Amino acid sequence: CSADAGGGTDTQYF. The chain carries TRBV20-1 and TRBJ2-3; 8 bases fit TRBD2. From germline, CDR1 is DFQATT and CDR2 SNEGSKA (reference sequence). This CDR3 has 14 amino acids. V shed 6 bases and J 1 base; nucleotides not matched to a gene: 6.

The rearrangement uses TRBV9 and TRBJ1-5; possible D gene TRBD1, 5 bases. Per germline, CDR1 SGDLS and CDR2 YYNGEE. CDR3 length: 15 amino acids. Trimming removed 1 base at V and 0 bases at J, with 8 bases between. The CDR3 sequence is CASSVTGDSNQPQHF. In DNA form, the CDR3 reads TGTGCCAGCAGCGTAACAGGCGATAGCAATCAGCCCCAGCATTTT.

The chain links TRBV5-1 to TRBJ2-3; 8 positions agree with TRBD2. Germline trimming cut 4 bases from V and 0 bases from J; bases unmatched to any gene: 4. From germline, CDR1 is SGHRS and CDR2 YFSETQ. The CDR3 has 15 amino acids. The CDR3 is CASSTRTSSTDTQYF. The CDR3 nucleotides are TGCGCCAGCAGCACCCGGACTAGCAGCACAGATACGCAGTATTTT.

The chain joins TRBV30 to TRBJ2-3, with D possibly being TRBD2 (5 bases). V lost 6 bases and J lost 5, with 12 bases in between. The CDR3 sequence is 12 residues long. Germline CDR1 and CDR2: GTSNPN and SVGIG (reference sequence). The CDR3 DNA reads as TGTGCCTGCCAGGAAAGCGGAGATACGCAGTATTTT. Residues: CACQESGDTQYF.

The rearrangement links TRBV10-3 to TRBJ2-7; D might be TRBD1 (6 bases). Trimming took 10 bases from V and 1 from J, leaving 20 bases between them. The CDR3 spans 15 residues. The germline CDR1 and CDR2 sequences are ENHRY and SYGVKD. The CDR3 nucleotides are TGTGCCACCACAGATTCCCCGGACAGTTCCTACGAGCAGTACTTC. Translation: CATTDSPDSSYEQYF.

V and J are TRBV29-1 and TRBJ1-2; the D gene is possibly TRBD1 (5 bases). From germline, CDR1 is SQVTM and CDR2 ANQGSEA. The CDR3 is 14 amino acids. V was trimmed by 4 bases and J by 0 bases, leaving 12 bases between them. CDR3 sequence: CSVGVTGANYGYTF. In nucleotides, the CDR3 is TGCAGCGTTGGAGTAACAGGAGCTAACTATGGCTACACCTTC.